This is a list of T cell receptor beta chains from one sample in a study of shared clonotypes between healthy human individuals. Some clones are missing from TCRdb's copy, which holds only in-frame ones; the method was immunoSEQ multiplex PCR. The sample contains roughly 1.4 million clones, just under 99% of which appear only once. Source material: naive CD4+ T cells sorted from blood. All receptors derive from a man aged 25 to 40 in good health. Both conserved end residues are part of each CDR3. The order of the fields is V gene, D gene, J gene, clone size, CDR3 DNA, CDR3 protein. A D gene is named only where the DNA matches it firmly. A row's size may be missing; if present it is once, few, many or a size class.

TRBV27	NA	TRBJ2-2	NA	TGTGCCAGCAGCCTCGTTAGAGGGCGGACCGGGGAGCTGTTTTTT	CASSLVRGRTGELFF
TRBV4-3	NA	TRBJ2-2	NA	TGCGCCAGCAGCCAACCCACCGGGGAGCTGTTTTTT	CASSQPTGELFF
TRBV28	NA	TRBJ1-2	once	TGTGCCAGCAGTCCACCTTCGACGGCTGGCTACACCTTC	CASSPPSTAGYTF
TRBV5-1	TRBD1	TRBJ2-7	NA	TGCGCCAGCAGCTCAGGTTGGGGACAGGGCTCCCACGAGCAGTACTTC	CASSSGWGQGSHEQYF
TRBV10-3	NA	TRBJ1-1	NA	TGTGCCATCAGTGAGAGCTTTCAGGGCACTGAAGCTTTCTTT	CAISESFQGTEAFF
TRBV18	TRBD2	TRBJ2-7	once	TGTGCCAGCTCACTGGGGCTAGCGGGCTCCTACGAGCAGTACTTC	CASSLGLAGSYEQYF
TRBV6-6	NA	TRBJ1-1	once	TGTGCCAGCAGCCGCAACAGGGACCACACTGAAGCTTTCTTT	CASSRNRDHTEAFF
TRBV7-6	TRBD2	TRBJ2-1	NA	TGTGCCAGCAGCCGCGGGAGAAGCTCCTACAATGAGCAGTTCTTC	CASSRGRSSYNEQFF
TRBV19	TRBD1	TRBJ2-1	NA	TGTGCTAGTAGTATAAAGACAGGGCGAAGGTCGATACACAATGAGCAGTTCTTC	CASSIKTGRRSIHNEQFF
TRBV11-2	TRBD1	TRBJ1-1	NA	TGTGCCAGCAGCCCAGGGACAGGGAGGAATCTGGACACTGAAGCTTTCTTT	CASSPGTGRNLDTEAFF
TRBV4-1	NA	TRBJ1-5	NA	TGCGCCAGCAGCCAAGGGGGTCCCGGGACCCTAAATCAGCCCCAGCATTTT	CASSQGGPGTLNQPQHF
TRBV5-1	TRBD1	TRBJ1-3	NA	TGCGCCAGCACCCCAGGGGGAGACACCATATATTTT	CASTPGGDTIYF
TRBV11-2	NA	TRBJ1-1	NA	TGTGCCAGCAGCTTAGTACCTCCGGGGGTTTGGAACACTGAAGCTTTCTTT	CASSLVPPGVWNTEAFF
TRBV5-1	NA	TRBJ2-2	NA	TGCGCCAGCAGCCCGGACTCCGTCCCGTGGGAGCTGTTTTTT	CASSPDSVPWELFF
TRBV7-2	NA	TRBJ2-5	NA	TGTGCCAGCAGCTTAATAGACCAAGAGACCCAGTACTTC	CASSLIDQETQYF
TRBV10-1	NA	TRBJ2-3	NA	TGCGCCAGCAGTGCCCCGGGGTTCGGGGACACAGATACGCAGTATTTT	CASSAPGFGDTDTQYF
TRBV19	NA	TRBJ2-3	NA	TGTGCCAGTAGCGACCAACACAGTGCAGCTAGCACAGATACGCAGTATTTT	CASSDQHSAASTDTQYF
TRBV5-6	NA	TRBJ2-7	NA	TGTGCCAGCAGCTTTTGGGGGGCCGTCTCCTACGAGCAGTACTTC	CASSFWGAVSYEQYF
TRBV25-1	TRBD2	TRBJ2-7	NA	TGTGCCAGCAGTGAGCCTAGCGGGGCCTACGAGCAGTACTTC	CASSEPSGAYEQYF
TRBV19	NA	TRBJ2-1	NA	TGTGCCAGTAGTATAGGGGGGGTTGAGCAGTTCTTC	CASSIGGVEQFF
TRBV11-2	TRBD2	TRBJ2-7	NA	TGTGCCAGCAGCTTAGGGGTTGTCGGGAGGAGCTCCTACGAGCAGTACTTC	CASSLGVVGRSSYEQYF
TRBV9	NA	TRBJ1-1	NA	TGTGCCAGCAGCGTAGGGGAAATAACCGCTGAAGCTTTCTTT	CASSVGEITAEAFF
TRBV6-5	NA	TRBJ2-1	NA	TGTGCCAGCAGTTACTCGGAGCGGGAGCAGTTCTTC	CASSYSEREQFF